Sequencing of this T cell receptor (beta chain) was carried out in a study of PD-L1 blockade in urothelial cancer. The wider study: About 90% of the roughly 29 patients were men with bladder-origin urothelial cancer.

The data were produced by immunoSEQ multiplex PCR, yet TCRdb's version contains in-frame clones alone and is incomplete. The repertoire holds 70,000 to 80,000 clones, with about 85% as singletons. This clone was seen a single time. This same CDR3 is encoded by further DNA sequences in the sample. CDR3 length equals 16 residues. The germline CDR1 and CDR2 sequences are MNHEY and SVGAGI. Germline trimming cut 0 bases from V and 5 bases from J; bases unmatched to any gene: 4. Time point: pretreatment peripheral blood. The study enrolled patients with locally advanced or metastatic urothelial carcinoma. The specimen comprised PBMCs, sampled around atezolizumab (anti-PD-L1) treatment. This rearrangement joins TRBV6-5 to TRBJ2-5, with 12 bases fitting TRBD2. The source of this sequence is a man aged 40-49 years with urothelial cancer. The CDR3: CASSYSGLAGGETQYF. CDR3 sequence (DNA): TGTGCCAGCAGTTACTCAGGGCTAGCGGGAGGGGAGACCCAGTACTTC.